These 27 T cell receptor beta chains originate from one sample sequenced in a study of CD8+ T cells in alopecia areata. RNA extraction was followed by reverse transcription into cDNA, which acted as the sequencing template. Profiling relied on immunoSEQ multiplex PCR, and the TCRdb table lists in-frame clones only, not all of them. The repertoire holds roughly 150,000 clones, 55% seen once, with less than 5% in the top ten. Sequencing was performed on CD4+ T cells sorted from blood. The receptors come from a human donor in good health.

This clone turned up a few times. The chain links TRBV28 to TRBJ1-2; 11 positions match TRBD1. Germline V gives CDR1 MDHEN, CDR2 SYDVKM. Trimming cost V 5 bases and J 7 bases; bases outside gene matches: 6. The CDR3 has 14 amino acids. The CDR3: CASSLLGTGGGYTF. CDR3 DNA sequence: TGTGCCAGCAGTCTACTCGGGACAGGGGGTGGCTACACCTTC.

The chain joins TRBV7-9 to TRBJ2-5; 11 positions match TRBD2. This CDR3 spans 14 amino acids. V was pared by 4 bases and J by 6 bases, with 4 bases of the junction left unmatched. Germline V gives CDR1 SEHNR, CDR2 FQNEAQ (reference sequence). DNA of the CDR3: TGTGCCAGCAGCTCACTAGCGGGAGAAAAGACCCAGTACTTC. Translated: CASSSLAGEKTQYF. The full variable domain, completed using reference TRBV7-9 and TRBJ2-5, is DTGVSQNPRHKITKRGQNVTFRCDPISEHNRLYWYRQTLGQGPEFLTYFQNEAQLEKSRLLSDRFSAERPKGSFSTLEIQRTEQGDSAMYLCASSSLAGEKTQYFGPGTRLLVL.

This clone was found a few times. The V and J genes are TRBV2 and TRBJ2-7, with 14 bases lining up with TRBD2. The germline CDR1 and CDR2 sequences are SNHLY and FYNNEI. The CDR3 is 14 amino acids. Trimming took 7 bases from V and 6 from J; bases not matched to a gene: 5. The CDR3 here is CASKAGLAGGEQYF. In DNA form, the CDR3 reads TGTGCCAGCAAAGCAGGACTAGCGGGAGGCGAGCAGTACTTC.

This clone was seen a single time. Other DNA sequences in this specimen translate into the identical CDR3. The genes are TRBV5-1 and TRBJ2-7, with TRBD2 identical over 9 bases. Losses at the gene ends were 3 bases for V and 1 base for J; bases not matched to a gene: 5. Germline lookup yields CDR1 SGHRS and CDR2 YFSETQ. The CDR3 consists of 15 residues. CDR3 amino acids: CASSSGLASSYEQYF. CDR3 DNA sequence: TGCGCCAGCAGCTCAGGACTAGCGTCGTCCTACGAGCAGTACTTC.

The V gene is TRBV5-1, the J gene TRBJ2-7, with D unresolved. The ends were cut back, 4 bases at V and 3 bases at J, with 8 bases in the middle. The CDR3 totals 12 residues. Germline V gives CDR1 SGHRS, CDR2 YFSETQ. CDR3 sequence (DNA): TGCGCCAGCAGCCCCCCCAGCTACGAGCAGTACTTC. Amino acid sequence: CASSPPSYEQYF.

V gene TRBV11-2 combines with J gene TRBJ1-4; TRBD1 matches 7 bases. From germline, CDR1 is SGHAT and CDR2 FQNNGV. With V trimmed by 6 bases and J by 2 bases, 6 bases remained unmatched. This CDR3 contains 15 residues. CDR3 region: CASSISRGTNEKLFF. DNA of the CDR3: TGTGCCAGCAGTATTTCCAGGGGGACTAATGAAAAACTGTTTTTT.

The chain joins TRBV18 to TRBJ2-1; 9 nucleotides match TRBD2. CDR1 KGHSH and CDR2 LQKENI come from the germline V gene. The CDR3 sequence is 16 residues long. After removal of 6 bases from V and 5 bases from J, the junction contained 11 bases not matched to a gene. This CDR3 is CASSPQTSGGNNEQFF. The CDR3 bases are TGTGCCAGCTCTCCCCAGACTAGCGGAGGGAACAATGAGCAGTTCTTC. Full variable domain (remainder filled in from reference TRBV18 and TRBJ2-1): NAGVMQNPRHLVRRRGQEARLRCSPMKGHSHVYWYRQLPEEGLKFMVYLQKENIIDESGMPKERFSAEFPKEGPSILRIQQVVRGDSAAYFCASSPQTSGGNNEQFFGPGTRLTVL.

The gene calls are TRBV29-1 and TRBJ1-2; 7 bases agree with TRBD1. Germline CDR1 and CDR2: SQVTM and ANQGSEA. This CDR3 spans 15 amino acids. V lost 8 bases and J lost 0; bases outside the gene matches: 12. CDR3: CSISLGTATNYGYTF. The DNA of the CDR3 is TGCAGCATATCGTTGGGGACAGCAACTAACTATGGCTACACCTTC.

This chain joins TRBV18 and TRBJ1-2, with D perhaps matching TRBD1 (5 bases). V shed 1 base and J shed 0 bases, with 6 bases lying between them. The CDR3 runs 14 residues. The V gene's germline CDR1 is KGHSH and CDR2 LQKENI. In DNA form, the CDR3 reads TGTGCCAGCTCACCACTGGACACTAACTATGGCTACACCTTC. This sequence encodes CASSPLDTNYGYTF.

V is TRBV6-4 and J is TRBJ2-2; the D call may be TRBD1 or TRBD2 (5 bases each). V lost 6 bases and J lost 7, with 15 bases in between. The CDR3 is 14 residues long. Germline loops: CDR1 MRHNA, CDR2 SNTAGT. CDR3 sequence: CASSSGPMSGELFF. CDR3 nucleotides: TGTGCCAGCAGCTCGGGACCCATGAGCGGGGAGCTGTTTTTT.

This clone was seen repeatedly, ten times or more. The chain recombines TRBV14 with TRBJ2-7; maybe TRBD2 (6 bases). V lost 4 bases, J lost 0 bases, and 10 bases lay in between. The CDR3 has 14 amino acids. Germline V gene sequence: CDR1 SGHDN, CDR2 FVKESK. DNA of the CDR3: TGTGCCAGCAGCCCGGGACTGCCCTCCTACGAGCAGTACTTC. Translation gives CASSPGLPSYEQYF.

The rearrangement uses TRBV28 and TRBJ2-6; D might be TRBD1 (5 bases). With 6 bases removed from V and 16 bases from J, the gap between germline ends came to 13 bases. The germline CDR1 and CDR2 sequences are MDHEN and SYDVKM. This CDR3 comprises 11 residues. The chain's CDR3 is CASSLVGHLTF. The CDR3 region has the DNA TGTGCCAGCAGCCTCGTCGGACATCTGACTTTC.

The chain employs TRBV30 and TRBJ2-1; 12 nucleotides agree with TRBD2. Germline assignment: CDR1 GTSNPN and CDR2 SVGIG (reference sequence). The CDR3 is made up of 15 amino acids. Trimming cost V 2 bases and J 8 bases; bases outside gene matches: 7. The CDR3 loop is CAWSQGLAGPDEQFF. The DNA of the CDR3 is TGTGCCTGGAGTCAAGGACTAGCGGGACCTGATGAGCAGTTCTTC.

The chain links TRBV29-1 to TRBJ2-7; D is unresolved. Germline V gene sequence: CDR1 SQVTM, CDR2 ANQGSEA. The V and J ends lost 7 bases and 0 bases respectively, with 13 bases between them. The CDR3 has 13 residues. CDR3 protein: CSGRLPHSYEQYF. In DNA, the CDR3 is TGCAGCGGGAGACTTCCGCACTCCTACGAGCAGTACTTC.

This rearrangement joins TRBV2 to TRBJ2-7, with 9 bases that match TRBD2. The length of the CDR3 is 14 residues. CDR1 is SNHLY and CDR2 is FYNNEI in the germline V gene. Trimming cost V 8 bases and J 5 bases; bases outside gene matches: 10. This CDR3 reads CASQEVAGAHEQYF. The CDR3 coding sequence is TGTGCCAGCCAGGAGGTAGCGGGAGCCCACGAGCAGTACTTC.

In this sample, this clone turned up a few times. The genes are TRBV18 and TRBJ1-2, with TRBD1 matching 9 bases. Germline CDR1 and CDR2: KGHSH and LQKENI. The CDR3 contains 15 residues. V was clipped by 6 bases and J by 8 bases; unmatched bases: 13. CDR3 DNA: TGTGCCAGCTCGGCCCTGGACAGGGGTTGGCGAGGCTACACCTTC. Amino acids: CASSALDRGWRGYTF.

This clone has more than one count but fewer than ten. This chain uses TRBV30 with TRBJ1-2; D ambiguous. Germline loops: CDR1 GTSNPN, CDR2 SVGIG (reference sequence). CDR3 length: 11 residues. V lost 4 bases and J 3 bases, leaving 6 bases between the germline ends. Here the CDR3 DNA reads TGTGCCTGGACTCGAGACTATGGCTACACCTTC. Its translation: CAWTRDYGYTF.

This sequence joins TRBV5-1 and TRBJ1-2, with D unclear. This CDR3 region has 16 residues. V was pared by 1 base and J by 0 bases, with 13 bases between. Looked up from germline, CDR1 is SGHRS and CDR2 is YFSETQ. As DNA, the CDR3 is TGCGCCAGCAGCTTGTTGACACAGCCTACTAACTATGGCTACACCTTC. Protein: CASSLLTQPTNYGYTF.

The chain recombines TRBV6-1 with TRBJ1-2; 8 bases agree with TRBD1. Germline V gives CDR1 MNHNS, CDR2 SASEGT. The CDR3 totals 14 residues. The V and J ends lost 6 bases and 7 bases, in that order; junction bases with no gene match: 10. The CDR3: CASRLPGTGPGYTF. The CDR3 DNA is TGTGCCAGCAGATTACCCGGGACAGGTCCTGGCTACACCTTC.

Many counts were recorded for this clone. The same CDR3 is also encoded by other DNA sequences in this sample. The V gene is TRBV6-5, the J gene TRBJ2-7; 11 bases align to TRBD2. V trimming: 5 bases; J trimming: 1 base; junction bases outside the gene matches: 4. Germline CDR1 is MNHEY and CDR2 is SVGAGI. The CDR3 sequence is 15 residues long. CDR3 sequence reads: CASSPGTSGSYEQYF. In DNA form, the CDR3 reads TGTGCCAGCAGTCCCGGGACTAGCGGATCCTACGAGCAGTACTTC.

A few counts support this clone. At the DNA level, this CDR3 is encoded by other sequences in the same sample as well. The J gene is TRBJ2-1, the V gene TRBV29-1; D unclear. Germline V gene sequence: CDR1 SQVTM, CDR2 ANQGSEA. V lost 2 bases, J lost 0 bases, and 8 bases lay in between. There are 14 residues in the CDR3. The CDR3 sequence: CSVERRSSYNEQFF. As DNA, the CDR3 is TGCAGCGTTGAACGGCGGAGCTCCTACAATGAGCAGTTCTTC.

This clone appeared a few times. The chain employs TRBV5-1 and TRBJ2-7; D gene unclear. Looked up from germline, CDR1 is SGHRS and CDR2 is YFSETQ. V was shortened by 1 base and J by 0 bases, with 11 bases between the two germline ends. There are 15 residues in the CDR3. The CDR3 is CASSLSRPSSYEQYF. In DNA form, the CDR3 reads TGCGCCAGCAGCTTGAGCAGGCCGAGCTCCTACGAGCAGTACTTC.

This chain links TRBV25-1 with TRBJ2-5, with 12 bases fitting TRBD2. CDR1 and CDR2 from the germline V gene are MGHDK and SYGVNS. V lost 8 bases, J lost 5 bases, and 6 bases stayed unmatched. The CDR3 sequence is 14 residues long. The CDR3 reads CASLQTSGSETQYF. As DNA, the CDR3 is TGTGCCAGCTTACAGACTAGCGGGAGCGAGACCCAGTACTTC.

This sequence joins TRBV25-1 and TRBJ2-3; TRBD1 aligns across 7 bases. The V and J ends lost 7 bases and 2 bases, in that order; junction bases with no gene match: 3. Germline V CDR1 and CDR2: MGHDK, SYGVNS. This CDR3 is built from 13 residues. The CDR3 is CASKGTDTDTQYF. CDR3 in DNA: TGTGCCAGCAAAGGGACAGACACAGATACGCAGTATTTT.

This clone occurred a few times. This sequence joins TRBV2 and TRBJ2-2, with a weak D call TRBD2 (6 bases). Trimming removed 7 bases at V and 4 bases at J, with 19 bases between. The CDR3 has 16 residues. Germline V gives CDR1 SNHLY, CDR2 FYNNEI. The CDR3 sequence: CASKKPGLRSTGELFF. In DNA form, the CDR3 reads TGTGCCAGCAAGAAGCCGGGACTCCGAAGCACCGGGGAGCTGTTTTTT.

In its sample, this clone was seen a few times. The chain links TRBV11-1 to TRBJ2-3; TRBD1 aligns across 9 bases. J was trimmed by 2 bases and V by 5 bases; bases with no gene match: 5. Germline V gives CDR1 SGHAT, CDR2 FQDESV (reference sequence). The CDR3 runs to 15 residues. CDR3 region: CASSPGQGSTDTQYF. The CDR3 DNA sequence: TGTGCCAGCAGCCCGGGACAGGGATCCACAGATACGCAGTATTTT.

This clone came up a few times. The CDR3 sequence: CASSGNRGGYGYTF. The CDR3 coding sequence is TGTGCCAGCAGTGGAAATAGGGGGGGCTATGGCTACACCTTC. The chain uses TRBV28 and TRBJ1-2; perhaps TRBD1 as D (6 bases). The CDR3 extends over 14 amino acids. The germline V gene has CDR1 MDHEN and CDR2 SYDVKM. V gave up 5 bases and J gave up 4 bases, with 14 bases separating them.